The 24 T cell receptor beta chains in this list originate from one sample, sequenced in a study of type 1 regulatory T cells. TCRdb re-called the reads through MiXCR, storing one row per CDR3 protein. The sample carries 80,000 to 100,000 distinct CDR3 sequences, 30% to 35% recorded once. Sequenced input: CD4+ T cells, either the whole sample or a sorted fraction (not recorded which). The source of these receptors is a human donor in good health.

The chain couples TRBV27 to TRBJ2-2; tentative D call: TRBD2 (5 bases). The CDR3 is made up of 15 amino acids. Germline CDR1 is MNHEY and CDR2 is SMNVEV (reference sequence). Trimming removed 6 bases at V and 5 bases at J, with 16 bases between. The CDR3 DNA reads as TGTGCCAGCAGCCTACTAGAGTTTCGAACCGGGGAGCTGTTTTTT. It specifies CASSLLEFRTGELFF.

The chain couples TRBV7-9 to TRBJ1-2; D may be TRBD1 (6 bases). Looked up from germline, CDR1 is SEHNR and CDR2 is FQNEAQ (reference sequence). This CDR3 is built from 13 residues. Trimming shortened V by 5 bases and J by 3 bases, and 10 bases separated the two germline ends. The CDR3 coding sequence is TGTGCCAGCAGCCAGGGGTTGGACTATGGCTACACCTTC. Residues: CASSQGLDYGYTF.

This clonotype was recorded a few times. This sequence joins TRBV7-8 and TRBJ1-6; D call uncertain. Trimming stripped 1 base from V and 0 bases from J, with 10 bases between. There are 17 residues in the CDR3. Germline-derived CDR1 and CDR2 are SGHVS and FQNEAQ. The CDR3 protein is CASSLEGLSSYNSPLHF. The DNA for the CDR3 is TGTGCCAGCAGCTTAGAAGGGCTCAGCTCCTATAATTCACCCCTCCACTTT.

This clonotype was detected only once. In nucleotides, the CDR3 is TGCGCCAGCAGCTTAGGACTATCCAGCTCCTACGAGCAGTACTTC. It specifies CASSLGLSSSYEQYF. The rearrangement uses TRBV5-1 and TRBJ2-7; D might be TRBD2 (6 bases). CDR3 length equals 15 residues. Trimming cost V 2 bases and J 0 bases, with 12 bases left between them. Germline values: CDR1 SGHRS, CDR2 YFSETQ. Full variable domain (remainder filled in from reference TRBV5-1 and TRBJ2-7): KAGVTQTPRYLIKTRGQQVTLSCSPISGHRSVSWYQQTPGQGLQFLFEYFSETQRNKGNFPGRFSGRQFSNSRSEMNVSTLELGDSALYLCASSLGLSSSYEQYFGPGTRLTVT.

This clonotype turned up a few times. This CDR3 is CASSGPGQGSYEQYF. Here the CDR3 DNA reads TGTGCCAGCAGTGGTCCGGGACAGGGTTCCTACGAGCAGTACTTC. The gene calls are TRBV6-5 and TRBJ2-7, with 9 bases lining up with TRBD1. The CDR3 has 15 amino acids. The germline V gene encodes CDR1 MNHEY and CDR2 SVGAGI. The V segment lost 5 bases and the J segment 1 base; nucleotides outside the gene matches: 6.

This clonotype was seen a few times. The rearrangement uses TRBV7-2 and TRBJ2-1; perhaps TRBD2 as D (5 bases). The CDR3 runs to 12 residues. Trimming pared 6 bases from V and 10 bases from J, leaving 13 bases between. Germline values: CDR1 SGHTA, CDR2 FQGNSA. CDR3 coding DNA: TGTGCCAGCAGTCCGGACTCTCCCGAGCAGTTCTTC. Amino acid sequence: CASSPDSPEQFF.

V usage is TRBV20-1 and J usage is TRBJ1-2; the D gene is possibly TRBD1 (5 bases). Trimming cost V 6 bases and J 8 bases, with 19 bases left between them. Looked up from germline, CDR1 is DFQATT and CDR2 is SNEGSKA (reference sequence). The CDR3 is 13 amino acids. The CDR3 region is CSAYQTQTEGYTF. DNA of the CDR3: TGCAGTGCCTATCAGACCCAGACAGAAGGCTACACCTTC.

The chain is built from TRBV5-5 and TRBJ1-5; D gene uncertain. Trimming removed 3 bases from V and 4 bases from J, with 14 bases in between. CDR3 size: 15 residues. In germline, CDR1 is SGHKS, CDR2 YYEKEE (reference sequence). The CDR3 spells CASSSLGILNQPQHF. CDR3 in DNA: TGTGCCAGCAGCTCGTTAGGGATTCTGAATCAGCCCCAGCATTTT.

A few counts support this clonotype. The gene calls are TRBV12-3 or TRBV12-4 and TRBJ1-3; unclear D gene. V was clipped by 10 bases and J by 1 base, with 14 bases between them. This CDR3 has 14 amino acids. The CDR3 region has the DNA TGTGCCACACGGGCCCTCACATCTGGAAACACCATATATTTT. It encodes CATRALTSGNTIYF.

This clonotype was seen a handful of times. This chain uses TRBV29-1 with TRBJ1-2, with no clear D. Germline loops: CDR1 SQVTM, CDR2 ANQGSEA. The V end was cut by 3 bases, the J end by 6 bases, with 5 bases between. The CDR3 has 10 amino acids. CDR3 nucleotides: TGCAGCGTTGATGGGGATGGCTACACCTTC. Amino acids: CSVDGDGYTF. Complete variable domain (other parts from reference TRBV29-1 and TRBJ1-2): SAVISQKPSRDICQRGTSLTIQCQVDSQVTMMFWYRQQPGQSLTLIATANQGSEATYESGFVIDKFPISRPNLTFSTLTVSNMSPEDSSIYLCSVDGDGYTFGSGTRLTVV.

This clonotype appeared many times. The chain uses TRBV11-2 and TRBJ2-3, with 7 positions matching TRBD1. With V trimmed by 5 bases and J by 6 bases, 8 bases remained unmatched. This CDR3 is 14 amino acids long. Germline lookup yields CDR1 SGHAT and CDR2 FQNNGV. The DNA of the CDR3 is TGTGCCAGCAGCCGACAGGGCACGCAGGATACGCAGTATTTT. It specifies CASSRQGTQDTQYF.

The V gene is TRBV4-2, the J gene TRBJ2-7; 10 nucleotides match TRBD2. The CDR3 is made up of 18 amino acids. The germline CDR1 and CDR2 sequences are LGHNA and YNFKEQ. The junction had 14 bases not matched to a gene; V was cut back by 4 bases and J by 2 bases. CDR3 sequence: CASSLAPSGSPTAYEQYF. The CDR3 DNA reads as TGTGCCAGCAGCCTGGCCCCTAGCGGGAGTCCGACAGCCTACGAGCAGTACTTC.

The V and J genes are TRBV6-5 and TRBJ1-1, with D hard to call. Germline V CDR1 and CDR2: MNHEY, SVGAGI. This CDR3 contains 14 residues. The V end lost 5 bases, the J end lost 1 base, and 11 bases lay between the germline ends. The CDR3 spells CASSVGFGNTEAFF. The CDR3 coding sequence is TGTGCCAGCAGTGTAGGGTTTGGGAACACTGAAGCTTTCTTT.

The rearrangement links TRBV5-1 to TRBJ2-2, with D tentatively TRBD2 (5 bases). The length of the CDR3 is 14 residues. Trimming took 5 bases from V and 1 from J, leaving 9 bases between them. The germline gives CDR1 SGHRS, CDR2 YFSETQ. The CDR3 DNA follows: TGCGCCAGCAGGATTAGCGTGAACACCGGGGAGCTGTTTTTT. Translated, it gives CASRISVNTGELFF.

This clonotype was counted only a few times. This rearrangement joins TRBV28 to TRBJ1-5, with no clear D. Trimming left V 9 bases short and J 5 bases short, with 17 bases between. This CDR3 comprises 14 residues. Per germline, CDR1 MDHEN and CDR2 SYDVKM. Here the CDR3 reads CASWTGPQYQPQHF. CDR3 nucleotide sequence: TGTGCCAGTTGGACCGGGCCACAATATCAGCCCCAGCATTTT. The full variable domain, in which reference TRBV28 and TRBJ1-5 provide the parts outside the CDR3, is DVKVTQSSRYLVKRTGEKVFLECVQDMDHENMFWYRQDPGLGLRLIYFSYDVKMKEKGDIPEGYSVSREKKERFSLILESASTNQTSMYLCASWTGPQYQPQHFGDGTRLSIL.

This clonotype turned up a few times. The rearrangement links TRBV27 to TRBJ2-7; TRBD1 agrees at 7 bases. V shed 5 bases and J 6 bases; nucleotides not matched to a gene: 22. There are 18 residues in the CDR3. The V gene's germline CDR1 is MNHEY and CDR2 SMNVEV (reference sequence). CDR3 residues: CASSSRGPQGPYGVEQYF. CDR3 bases: TGTGCCAGCAGTAGCCGGGGCCCACAGGGGCCTTACGGCGTCGAGCAGTACTTC.

This clonotype appeared many times. J is TRBJ1-4 and V is TRBV20-1, with a tentative D call TRBD1 (5 bases). The germline V gene encodes CDR1 DFQATT and CDR2 SNEGSKA (reference sequence). This CDR3 contains 13 residues. V lost 3 bases to trimming and J lost 6 bases, with 11 bases between them. CDR3 amino acids: CSARTDKDEKLFF. DNA for the CDR3: TGCAGTGCTAGGACGGACAAAGATGAAAAACTGTTTTTT.

In its sample, this clonotype was seen a few times. The rearrangement links TRBV6-2 or TRBV6-3 to TRBJ2-2; D call uncertain. The length of the CDR3 is 13 residues. Per germline, CDR1 MNHEY and CDR2 SVGEGT. V gave up 6 bases and J gave up 7 bases, with 12 bases separating them. The CDR3 sequence: CASSPFAYGELFF. The DNA for the CDR3 is TGTGCCAGCAGCCCCTTCGCCTACGGGGAGCTGTTTTTT.

This clonotype turned up a few times. The V and J genes are TRBV20-1 and TRBJ2-1; 9 positions agree with TRBD1. The CDR3 length is 16 residues. V lost 0 bases, J lost 8 bases, and 11 bases stayed unmatched. Germline lookup yields CDR1 DFQATT and CDR2 SNEGSKA (reference sequence). The CDR3 nucleotides read TGCAGTGCTAGAGATTCACGGACAGGGGCAGGTTATGAGCAGTTCTTC. Residues: CSARDSRTGAGYEQFF.

This clonotype was seen a single time. The chain employs TRBV5-1 and TRBJ2-1; D gene ambiguous. V gave up 0 bases and J gave up 13 bases, with 8 bases separating them. Per the germline V gene, CDR1 is SGHRS and CDR2 is YFSETQ. The CDR3 loop spans 11 amino acids. In nucleotides, the CDR3 is TGCGCCAGCAGCTTGGAGTCAGACCAGTTCTTC. This codes for CASSLESDQFF.

Concerning this clonotype itself: Mismatch with germline at one junction end may stem from a read error. The chain has TRBV24-1 and TRBJ1-5; D gene unclear. This CDR3 is built from 12 residues. Germline V gene sequence: CDR1 KGHDR, CDR2 SFDVKD. The CDR3 sequence: CATSDGNQPLHF. The CDR3 nucleotides read TGTGCCACCAGTGATGGGAATCAGCCCCTGCATTTT.

This clonotype showed up just once. The chain couples TRBV29-1 to TRBJ2-5; TRBD2 aligns across 11 bases. This CDR3 is 16 amino acids long. Unmatched junction bases numbered 13, after V lost 4 bases and J lost 6 bases. CDR1 and CDR2 (germline): SQVTM, ANQGSEA. The CDR3 loop reads CSVGLAGGPHGKTQYF. In nucleotides, the CDR3 is TGCAGCGTTGGGCTAGCGGGAGGCCCCCATGGAAAGACCCAGTACTTC.

The chain recombines TRBV5-1 with TRBJ1-2, with D hard to call. The V end lost 0 bases, the J end lost 9 bases, and 18 bases lay between the germline ends. Germline CDR1 is SGHRS and CDR2 is YFSETQ. This CDR3 has 15 residues. CDR3 amino acids: CASSLAEKGQQSYTF. DNA for the CDR3: TGCGCCAGCAGCTTGGCCGAAAAAGGGCAACAGAGCTACACCTTC.

This chain links TRBV19 with TRBJ2-1; 7 bases line up with TRBD2. There are 13 residues in the CDR3. V gave up 9 bases and J gave up 1 base; unmatched junction bases: 3. Per germline, CDR1 LNHDA and CDR2 SQIVND (reference sequence). The CDR3 DNA is TGTGCCAGCCAGCGGGGATCCTACAATGAGCAGTTCTTC. Translation gives CASQRGSYNEQFF.